Following are 21 T cell receptor beta chains from one sample sequenced in a study of blood T cell repertoires in COVID-19. Assay: immunoSEQ multiplex PCR; the TCRdb copy retains only in-frame clones and omits some. The sample comprises about 120,000 clones, 70% to 90% of which are singletons, and roughly 8.9% rests with the top ten. Sequenced input: peripheral blood. The receptors were sampled from a woman between 65 and 79 years old who had recovered from COVID-19.

J is TRBJ1-1 and V is TRBV5-1; D may be TRBD1 (5 bases). Germline CDR1 SGHRS, CDR2 YFSETQ. Trimming took 8 bases from V and 11 from J, leaving 22 bases between them. The CDR3 is 13 amino acids. CDR3 residues: CASRTDSPLGAFF. The CDR3 DNA reads TGCGCCAGTCGAACCGACAGCCCCCTTGGGGCTTTCTTT.

In this sample, this clone turned up a few times. The chain joins TRBV30 to TRBJ2-1, with 8 nucleotides matching TRBD2. The germline CDR1 and CDR2 sequences are GTSNPN and SVGIG (reference sequence). This CDR3 region has 15 residues. V was clipped by 2 bases and J by 4 bases; unmatched bases: 7. The CDR3 is CAWSTAGASYNEQFF. The DNA of the CDR3 is TGTGCCTGGAGTACAGCGGGAGCCTCTTACAATGAGCAGTTCTTC.

The V and J genes are TRBV11-3 and TRBJ2-3; 13 nucleotides align to TRBD2. The V gene's germline CDR1 is SGHNT and CDR2 YENEEA. The junction had 4 bases not matched to a gene; V was cut back by 5 bases and J by 2 bases. The CDR3 has 16 residues. The CDR3 sequence is CASSQGLAGPTDTQYF. The CDR3 nucleotides read TGTGCCAGCAGCCAGGGACTAGCGGGGCCCACAGATACGCAGTATTTT.

The chain combines TRBV18 with TRBJ1-1, with 9 nucleotides matching TRBD1. Trimming at V came to 6 bases and at J to 5 bases, leaving 10 bases not matched to a gene. Germline values: CDR1 KGHSH, CDR2 LQKENI. The CDR3 has 15 residues. As DNA, the CDR3 is TGTGCCAGCTCCCCGGGGGACAGGGCCATAACTGAAGCTTTCTTT. Translating it yields CASSPGDRAITEAFF.

The chain combines TRBV30 with TRBJ2-4; 8 bases fit TRBD2. V lost 3 bases and J lost 5; bases outside the gene matches: 3. Germline CDR1 reads GTSNPN; CDR2 reads SVGIG (reference sequence). The CDR3 contains 13 residues. The CDR3 coding sequence is TGTGCCTGGAGCGAGGGACTAGAAAACATTCAGTACTTC. Residues: CAWSEGLENIQYF. The full variable domain, its missing parts supplied by reference TRBV30 and TRBJ2-4, is SQTIHQWPATLVQPVGSPLSLECTVEGTSNPNLYWYRQAAGRGLQLLFYSVGIGQISSEVPQNLSASRPQDRQFILSSKKLLLSDSGFYLCAWSEGLENIQYFGAGTRLSVL.

This clone has a single count. The CDR3 loop is CASSLAPGAGDEQYF. The DNA of the CDR3 is TGTGCCAGCAGCTTGGCCCCAGGGGCAGGGGACGAGCAGTACTTC. The chain is built from TRBV5-5 and TRBJ2-7, with a weak D call TRBD1 (6 bases). The CDR3 is made up of 15 amino acids. V gave up 0 bases and J gave up 5 bases, with 15 bases separating them. Germline assignment: CDR1 SGHKS and CDR2 YYEKEE (reference sequence).

The J gene is TRBJ2-2, the V gene TRBV7-2; TRBD2 might be the D (6 bases). CDR3 length equals 15 residues. The V end was cut by 5 bases, the J end by 4 bases, with 14 bases between. Germline V lookup: CDR1 SGHTA, CDR2 FQGNSA. The CDR3 nucleotides read TGTGCCAGCAGCCACATGGGGGGAAGCACCGGGGAGCTGTTTTTT. This sequence encodes CASSHMGGSTGELFF.

This clone came up once. CDR3 nucleotides: TGCGCCAGCAGCTTTACAGGGGAGACCCAGTACTTC. Translating it yields CASSFTGETQYF. The chain carries TRBV5-1 and TRBJ2-5, with D maybe TRBD1 (6 bases). The CDR3 sequence is 12 residues long. Germline CDR1 and CDR2: SGHRS and YFSETQ. V lost 2 bases to trimming and J lost 5 bases, with 7 bases between them.

The chain recombines TRBV7-9 with TRBJ2-5, with D perhaps matching TRBD1 (5 bases). The CDR3 has 13 residues. Trimming removed 7 bases from V and 4 bases from J, with 13 bases in between. Germline V CDR1 and CDR2: SEHNR, FQNEAQ (reference sequence). The CDR3 DNA is TGTGCCAGCACCCTCGACAGTCGAGAGACCCAGTACTTC. This translates into CASTLDSRETQYF.

This clone was recorded a few times. The chain carries TRBV9 and TRBJ1-2; the match to TRBD1 covers 8 bases. The CDR3 is 13 residues long. Germline V gives CDR1 SGDLS, CDR2 YYNGEE. V shed 3 bases and J 8 bases; nucleotides not matched to a gene: 6. CDR3 in amino acids: CASSAGQGRGYTF. The CDR3 nucleotides read TGTGCCAGCAGCGCCGGACAGGGTAGAGGCTACACCTTC.

The sample holds one count of this clone. The chain joins TRBV30 to TRBJ2-3; 13 nucleotides match TRBD2. V dropped 4 bases and J dropped 6; count of bases not matched to a gene: 7. This CDR3 is 15 amino acids long. The germline gives CDR1 GTSNPN, CDR2 SVGIG (reference sequence). CDR3 sequence reads: CAWNPGLAGWDTQYF. DNA of the CDR3: TGTGCCTGGAATCCGGGACTAGCGGGGTGGGATACGCAGTATTTT.

The genes are TRBV6-5 and TRBJ2-3; D is uncertain. V was shortened by 4 bases and J by 6 bases, with 5 bases between the two germline ends. Germline CDR1 and CDR2: MNHEY and SVGAGI. There are 11 residues in the CDR3. The CDR3 loop is CASSFADTQYF. The CDR3 region has the DNA TGTGCCAGCAGTTTTGCGGATACGCAGTATTTT.

The V call is TRBV6-1, the J call TRBJ2-6; D is uncertain. V was trimmed by 1 base and J by 0 bases, leaving 4 bases between them. Germline CDR1 is MNHNS and CDR2 is SASEGT. This CDR3 comprises 15 residues. The CDR3 DNA reads as TGTGCCAGCAGTGAAGACAGCTCTGGGGCCAACGTCCTGACTTTC. Protein product: CASSEDSSGANVLTF.

The chain is built from TRBV7-2 and TRBJ2-4, with 8 bases fitting TRBD2. The CDR3 sequence is 17 residues long. The V segment lost 6 bases and the J segment 3 bases; nucleotides outside the gene matches: 13. In germline, CDR1 is SGHTA, CDR2 FQGNSA. The CDR3 DNA reads TGTGCCAGCAGTACGCCTGAAGTAGCGGGGCTCAAAAACATTCAGTACTTC. It translates to CASSTPEVAGLKNIQYF. Looking up the rest from reference TRBV7-2 and TRBJ2-4 gives the full variable domain: GAGVSQSPSNKVTEKGKDVELRCDPISGHTALYWYRQSLGQGLEFLIYFQGNSAPDKSGLPSDRFSAERTGGSVSTLTIQRTQQEDSAVYLCASSTPEVAGLKNIQYFGAGTRLSVL.

V usage is TRBV5-1 and J usage is TRBJ2-5; 14 bases match TRBD2. V lost 3 bases and J lost 5; bases outside the gene matches: 3. In germline, CDR1 is SGHRS, CDR2 YFSETQ. The CDR3 contains 15 residues. This CDR3 reads CASSSGLAGAETQYF. The CDR3 DNA reads TGCGCCAGCAGCTCGGGACTAGCGGGAGCGGAGACCCAGTACTTC.

The sample holds one count of this clone. The chain combines TRBV6-5 with TRBJ1-6; the D is unclear. This CDR3 is built from 14 residues. The V and J ends lost 2 bases and 3 bases respectively, with 5 bases between them. The V gene's germline CDR1 is MNHEY and CDR2 SVGAGI. The CDR3 DNA sequence: TGTGCCAGCAGTTACGGCAGCTATAATTCACCCCTCCACTTT. Encoded protein: CASSYGSYNSPLHF.

This chain links TRBV11-3 with TRBJ2-1; 10 nucleotides match TRBD2. The CDR3 consists of 16 residues. Per germline, CDR1 SGHNT and CDR2 YENEEA. The J segment lost 8 bases and the V segment lost 1 base, leaving 8 bases of the junction unmatched. The chain's CDR3 is CASSLAETSGLDEQFF. The CDR3 DNA reads TGTGCCAGCAGCTTAGCGGAGACTAGCGGGTTAGATGAGCAGTTCTTC.

CDR3 region: CASSLQTGGRSPLHF. The DNA for the CDR3 is TGTGCCAGCAGCTTACAGACAGGGGGACGTTCACCCCTCCACTTT. The rearrangement links TRBV5-4 to TRBJ1-6, with 9 positions matching TRBD1. Germline V gene lookup returns CDR1 SGHNT and CDR2 YYREEE (reference sequence). The CDR3 contains 15 residues. The junction had 6 bases not matched to a gene; V was cut back by 2 bases and J by 9 bases.

The chain links TRBV6-5 to TRBJ1-1; D unresolved. CDR1 and CDR2 from the germline V gene are MNHEY and SVGAGI. V was trimmed by 0 bases and J by 5 bases, leaving 7 bases between them. The CDR3 has 13 amino acids. The CDR3 nucleotides are TGTGCCAGCAGTTACTCGAGAGGGACTGAAGCTTTCTTT. Translating it yields CASSYSRGTEAFF.

This chain joins TRBV27 and TRBJ1-2; weak D call: TRBD1 (5 bases). Trimming stripped 11 bases from V and 9 bases from J, with 19 bases between. The CDR3 runs 12 residues. CDR1 and CDR2 (germline): MNHEY, SMNVEV (reference sequence). In DNA, the CDR3 is TGTGCCTCCGGGGGGTCTGCTTTGAGCTACACCTTC. This sequence encodes CASGGSALSYTF.

This sequence joins TRBV19 and TRBJ2-6; D possibly corresponds to TRBD1 (6 bases). CDR3 length: 16 amino acids. CDR1 LNHDA and CDR2 SQIVND come from the germline V gene (reference sequence). Trimming left V 0 bases short and J 11 bases short, with 17 bases between. The CDR3: CASSIDSRGPTDVLTF. CDR3 sequence (DNA): TGTGCCAGTAGTATAGATTCCAGGGGACCCACGGACGTCCTGACTTTC.